The rows below give T cell receptor beta chains drawn from one sample of a study of a mutant IDH1 vaccine in newly diagnosed glioma. Clones were read by immunoSEQ multiplex PCR, and TCRdb kept only the in-frame ones, dropping some. In the table there are approximately 92,000 clones, around four fifths of which are singletons. Specimen: PBMCs, collected from a glioma patient treated with radiotherapy, temozolomide or both. These receptors all come from a woman between 45 and 65 years old with glioma. CDR3s include the opening cysteine and the closing phenylalanine or tryptophan. D genes are given only for firm matches. Size is omitted from some rows. Given values are once, few, many or a class for expanded clones.

V gene: TRBV5-8; J gene: TRBJ2-2; clone size: -; D gene: -; CDR3 DNA: TGTGCCAGCAGCTTACAGTACACCGGGGAGCTGTTTTTT; CDR3 protein: CASSLQYTGELFF
V gene: TRBV10-3; J gene: TRBJ2-3; clone size: -; D gene: -; CDR3 DNA: TGTGCCTCCTGGACAGTTGGGACAGATACGCAGTATTTT; CDR3 protein: CASWTVGTDTQYF
V gene: TRBV19; J gene: TRBJ2-7; clone size: -; D gene: -; CDR3 DNA: TGTGCCAGTTCCCAGCCCCACGGCTACGAGCAGTACTTC; CDR3 protein: CASSQPHGYEQYF
V gene: TRBV5-8; J gene: TRBJ1-1; clone size: -; D gene: TRBD1; CDR3 DNA: TGTGCCAGCAGCTTGGGCCCAGGGGGCTCCACTGAAGCTTTCTTT; CDR3 protein: CASSLGPGGSTEAFF
V gene: TRBV10-3; J gene: TRBJ1-2; clone size: -; D gene: TRBD1; CDR3 DNA: TGTGCCATCAGTGGCTTGGGACAGAGTGACTATGGCTACACCTTC; CDR3 protein: CAISGLGQSDYGYTF
V gene: TRBV2; J gene: TRBJ1-2; clone size: -; D gene: TRBD1; CDR3 DNA: TGTGCCAGCACCACAGGGGACTATGGCTACACCTTC; CDR3 protein: CASTTGDYGYTF
V gene: TRBV5-6; J gene: TRBJ2-1; clone size: once; D gene: -; CDR3 DNA: TGTGCCAGCAGCTTGGTGGATGGCAGGGACCATGAGCAGTTCTTC; CDR3 protein: CASSLVDGRDHEQFF
V gene: TRBV5-1; J gene: TRBJ1-1; clone size: -; D gene: -; CDR3 DNA: TGCGCCAGCAGCTTGACGGGGCAAGGGCGGGATGAAGCTTTCTTT; CDR3 protein: CASSLTGQGRDEAFF
V gene: TRBV7-9; J gene: TRBJ1-1; clone size: -; D gene: -; CDR3 DNA: TGTGCCAGCAGCTTAGGGGAGAACACTGAAGCTTTCTTT; CDR3 protein: CASSLGENTEAFF
V gene: TRBV2; J gene: TRBJ2-5; clone size: once; D gene: TRBD1; CDR3 DNA: TGTGCCAGCAGGAATGGACAGGGGTTGGGGGAGACCCAGTACTTC; CDR3 protein: CASRNGQGLGETQYF
V gene: TRBV6-5; J gene: TRBJ1-4; clone size: -; D gene: TRBD1; CDR3 DNA: TGTGCCAGCAGTACAGGGGCAACTAATGAAAAACTGTTTTTT; CDR3 protein: CASSTGATNEKLFF
V gene: TRBV5-1; J gene: TRBJ2-7; clone size: once; D gene: -; CDR3 DNA: TGCGCCAGCAGCTTGGCCCCGAGATCAAGGGAATCTTACGAGCAGTACTTC; CDR3 protein: CASSLAPRSRESYEQYF
V gene: TRBV2; J gene: TRBJ2-2; clone size: -; D gene: -; CDR3 DNA: TGTGCCAGCAGAGGAGGGGGCCGGAACACCGGGGAGCTGTTTTTT; CDR3 protein: CASRGGGRNTGELFF
V gene: TRBV29-1; J gene: TRBJ2-7; clone size: -; D gene: TRBD2; CDR3 DNA: TGCAGCGTTGAACGACTAGCGGGTTACGAGCAGTACTTC; CDR3 protein: CSVERLAGYEQYF
V gene: TRBV19; J gene: TRBJ1-2; clone size: -; D gene: TRBD1; CDR3 DNA: TGTGCCAGTAGTCGGGACAGGGCCTCTGGCTACACCTTC; CDR3 protein: CASSRDRASGYTF
V gene: TRBV18; J gene: TRBJ2-5; clone size: -; D gene: TRBD1; CDR3 DNA: TGTGCCAGCTCGCGACAGGGGGCCGGGGAGACCCAGTACTTC; CDR3 protein: CASSRQGAGETQYF
V gene: TRBV2; J gene: TRBJ2-4; clone size: -; D gene: TRBD1; CDR3 DNA: TGTGCCAGCAGGGACAACCGACAGGGGGCGAGGTACATTCAGTACTTC; CDR3 protein: CASRDNRQGARYIQYF
V gene: TRBV5-6; J gene: TRBJ1-2; clone size: -; D gene: -; CDR3 DNA: TGTGCCAGCAGCTCAGGACCGGAAGGCTACACCTTC; CDR3 protein: CASSSGPEGYTF
V gene: TRBV29-1; J gene: TRBJ1-2; clone size: -; D gene: -; CDR3 DNA: TGCAGCGTTGGAGGCCAAAATGGCTACACCTTC; CDR3 protein: CSVGGQNGYTF
V gene: TRBV30; J gene: TRBJ1-3; clone size: -; D gene: -; CDR3 DNA: TGTGCCTGGGGCTCTGGAAACACCATATATTTT; CDR3 protein: CAWGSGNTIYF
V gene: TRBV19; J gene: TRBJ1-2; clone size: once; D gene: -; CDR3 DNA: TGTGCCAGTAGTATAGATCTATACGGGGGTGGCTATGGCTACACCTTC; CDR3 protein: CASSIDLYGGGYGYTF
V gene: TRBV29-1; J gene: TRBJ2-1; clone size: -; D gene: TRBD2; CDR3 DNA: TGCAGCGTAATAGGGACTAGCGGTACCTACAATGAGCAGTTCTTC; CDR3 protein: CSVIGTSGTYNEQFF
V gene: TRBV5-1; J gene: TRBJ1-1; clone size: few; D gene: -; CDR3 DNA: TGCGCCAGCAGCTTGGCACTGGATATGAACACTGAAGCTTTCTTT; CDR3 protein: CASSLALDMNTEAFF
V gene: TRBV29-1; J gene: TRBJ1-1; clone size: -; D gene: -; CDR3 DNA: TGCAGCGTGACCTCCGGTGGGCTCGGCACTGAAGCTTTCTTT; CDR3 protein: CSVTSGGLGTEAFF
V gene: TRBV30; J gene: TRBJ1-2; clone size: -; D gene: -; CDR3 DNA: TGTGCCTGGAGTGTTAATCTGGGCTATGGCTACACCTTC; CDR3 protein: CAWSVNLGYGYTF
V gene: TRBV14; J gene: TRBJ1-2; clone size: -; D gene: TRBD1; CDR3 DNA: TGTGCCAGCAGCCAACTTGGGACAGGGGTTTCCCTCGGCTACACCTTC; CDR3 protein: CASSQLGTGVSLGYTF
V gene: TRBV7-3; J gene: TRBJ1-2; clone size: -; D gene: -; CDR3 DNA: TGTGCCAGCAGCTTAACGGCCGCGGGGGATGGCTACACCTTC; CDR3 protein: CASSLTAAGDGYTF
V gene: TRBV6-5; J gene: TRBJ1-5; clone size: -; D gene: -; CDR3 DNA: TGTGCCAGCAGTGGGATGGGCAGGGCGAATCAGCCCCAGCATTTT; CDR3 protein: CASSGMGRANQPQHF
V gene: TRBV18; J gene: TRBJ1-5; clone size: -; D gene: TRBD1; CDR3 DNA: TGTGCCAGCTCACCCGGGACAGCTAATCAGCCCCAGCATTTT; CDR3 protein: CASSPGTANQPQHF
V gene: TRBV30; J gene: TRBJ1-3; clone size: -; D gene: -; CDR3 DNA: TGTGCCTGGAGTGTATCAATGAGAAACACCATATATTTT; CDR3 protein: CAWSVSMRNTIYF
V gene: TRBV6-5; J gene: TRBJ1-1; clone size: -; D gene: TRBD1; CDR3 DNA: TGTGCCAGCACCCAGGGGGCGAGCACTGAAGCTTTCTTT; CDR3 protein: CASTQGASTEAFF
V gene: TRBV28; J gene: TRBJ1-1; clone size: -; D gene: TRBD1; CDR3 DNA: TGTGCCAGCAGAATTAACAGGGGGCTTGGAGCTTTCTTT; CDR3 protein: CASRINRGLGAFF
V gene: TRBV6-6; J gene: TRBJ1-2; clone size: -; D gene: -; CDR3 DNA: TGTGCCAGCATAAGGGCGGAAGGCAACTATGGCTACACCTTC; CDR3 protein: CASIRAEGNYGYTF
V gene: TRBV5-1; J gene: TRBJ2-7; clone size: once; D gene: TRBD2; CDR3 DNA: TGCGCCAGCACCTGGGGCGGGAGCTCCTACGAGCAGTACTTC; CDR3 protein: CASTWGGSSYEQYF
V gene: TRBV6-6; J gene: TRBJ1-1; clone size: once; D gene: -; CDR3 DNA: TGTGCCAGCAGGTCGACAGACATGAACACTGAAGCTTTCTTT; CDR3 protein: CASRSTDMNTEAFF
V gene: TRBV30; J gene: TRBJ2-6; clone size: -; D gene: -; CDR3 DNA: TGTGCCTGGTCGGAAGCCGCCGGGCCTGGGGCCAACGTCCTGACTTTC; CDR3 protein: CAWSEAAGPGANVLTF
V gene: TRBV27; J gene: TRBJ1-6; clone size: -; D gene: -; CDR3 DNA: TGTGCCAGCAGTTCGCGCTCCTATAATTCACCCCTCCACTTT; CDR3 protein: CASSSRSYNSPLHF
V gene: TRBV6-1; J gene: TRBJ1-2; clone size: -; D gene: -; CDR3 DNA: TGTGCCAGCAGTGAAACGGAAGTCTATGGCTACACCTTC; CDR3 protein: CASSETEVYGYTF
V gene: TRBV6-4; J gene: TRBJ1-5; clone size: -; D gene: TRBD1; CDR3 DNA: TGTGCCAGCAGTGATCCCCGAAGACAGGGAAAGATCGATCAGCCCCAGCATTTT; CDR3 protein: CASSDPRRQGKIDQPQHF
V gene: TRBV7-8; J gene: TRBJ2-2; clone size: once; D gene: TRBD2; CDR3 DNA: TGTGCCAGCAGCTTAGCGCGGTGGAGGACTAGCGGGGTTGCCGGGGAGCTGTTTTTT; CDR3 protein: CASSLARWRTSGVAGELFF
V gene: TRBV10-3; J gene: TRBJ2-2; clone size: few; D gene: -; CDR3 DNA: TGTGCCATCAGTGAGTCGGATTACACCGGGGAGCTGTTTTTT; CDR3 protein: CAISESDYTGELFF
V gene: TRBV5-1; J gene: TRBJ1-1; clone size: -; D gene: TRBD1; CDR3 DNA: TGCGCCAGCAGCTTCTCCAGGGGGGAGACTGAAGCTTTCTTT; CDR3 protein: CASSFSRGETEAFF
V gene: TRBV28; J gene: TRBJ1-2; clone size: -; D gene: TRBD1; CDR3 DNA: TGTGCCAGCAGGACTGGCGACAGGGTGAGTGGCTACACCTTC; CDR3 protein: CASRTGDRVSGYTF
V gene: TRBV6-1; J gene: TRBJ1-5; clone size: -; D gene: TRBD1; CDR3 DNA: TGTGCCAGCAGTGATTCAGGGGGCGGTCAGCCCCAGCATTTT; CDR3 protein: CASSDSGGGQPQHF
V gene: TRBV13; J gene: TRBJ2-1; clone size: -; D gene: TRBD2; CDR3 DNA: TGTGCCAGCAGCTCGGGACTAGCGGGGGGGGTCCAGGGTGAGCAGTTCTTC; CDR3 protein: CASSSGLAGGVQGEQFF
V gene: TRBV5-1; J gene: TRBJ1-1; clone size: -; D gene: -; CDR3 DNA: TGCGCCAGCAGACTGGAGGGGAGACAGGAGGGGGCTTTCTTT; CDR3 protein: CASRLEGRQEGAFF
V gene: TRBV2; J gene: TRBJ1-5; clone size: -; D gene: -; CDR3 DNA: TGTGCCAGCACCCCAGGACAGAATAATCAGCCCCAGCATTTT; CDR3 protein: CASTPGQNNQPQHF
V gene: TRBV6-5; J gene: TRBJ2-4; clone size: once; D gene: -; CDR3 DNA: TGTGCCAGCAGTCCTAGGAGTGTGGCCAAAAACATTCAGTACTTC; CDR3 protein: CASSPRSVAKNIQYF
V gene: TRBV29-1; J gene: TRBJ2-1; clone size: -; D gene: -; CDR3 DNA: TGCAGCCTCAGCAGCAAGGATGAGCAGTTCTTC; CDR3 protein: CSLSSKDEQFF
V gene: TRBV6-5; J gene: TRBJ1-6; clone size: -; D gene: -; CDR3 DNA: TGTGCCAGCAGAGGTAGTTCCAATTCACCCCTCCACTTT; CDR3 protein: CASRGSSNSPLHF
V gene: TRBV29-1; J gene: TRBJ2-7; clone size: -; D gene: -; CDR3 DNA: TGCAGCGTTGCCGGGGACTCCTACGAGCAGTACTTC; CDR3 protein: CSVAGDSYEQYF
V gene: TRBV2; J gene: TRBJ2-3; clone size: -; D gene: TRBD1; CDR3 DNA: TGTGCCAGCAGTTTACAGGGGCGAGCAGATACGCAGTATTTT; CDR3 protein: CASSLQGRADTQYF
V gene: TRBV2; J gene: TRBJ1-2; clone size: few; D gene: -; CDR3 DNA: TGTGCCAGCAGTGCCGAGGCCAGGCTCGGCTACACCTTC; CDR3 protein: CASSAEARLGYTF
V gene: TRBV19; J gene: TRBJ1-1; clone size: -; D gene: -; CDR3 DNA: TGTGCCAGTAGGGGACTGAACACTGAAGCTTTCTTT; CDR3 protein: CASRGLNTEAFF
V gene: TRBV5-1; J gene: TRBJ1-2; clone size: -; D gene: TRBD1; CDR3 DNA: TGCGCCAGCAGCCCGGACAGGGTCGGCTACACCTTC; CDR3 protein: CASSPDRVGYTF